The rows below give T cell receptor beta chains drawn from one sample of a study of shared clonotypes between healthy human individuals. This table comes from immunoSEQ multiplex PCR, and its TCRdb copy is limited to in-frame clones, with some not included. The data show over 1.4 million clones, with roughly 97% seen just once and approximately 1.1% held by the top ten. The sequenced material came from naive CD4+ T cells sorted from blood. The source of these receptors is a man aged 25-40 years in good health. CDR3s include the opening cysteine and the closing phenylalanine or tryptophan. A D gene is named only where the DNA matches it firmly. A row's size may be missing; if present it is once, few, many or a size class.

D,size,J,V,DNA,CDR3
TRBD1,NA,TRBJ1-1,TRBV5-4,TGTGCCAGCAGCGCACGTACAGGGGATCGGGAAGCTTTCTTT,CASSARTGDREAFF
NA,NA,TRBJ1-3,TRBV28,TGTGCCAGCAGTACACCCACCTCTGGAAACACCATATATTTT,CASSTPTSGNTIYF
TRBD2,NA,TRBJ2-3,TRBV11-2,TGTGCCAGCAGCCCATCTAGCGGGAGGGCAGATACGCAGTATTTT,CASSPSSGRADTQYF
NA,once,TRBJ2-6,TRBV9,TGTGCCAGCAGCGTCGGCAGCAGCTCTGGGGCCAACGTCCTGACTTTC,CASSVGSSSGANVLTF
NA,NA,TRBJ2-6,TRBV25-1,TGTGCCAGCACCAGGGGATCTGGGGCCAACGTCCTGACTTTC,CASTRGSGANVLTF
NA,NA,TRBJ2-7,TRBV7-6,TGTGCCAGCAGCTTACATCTAACCTACGAGCAGTACTTC,CASSLHLTYEQYF
TRBD1,NA,TRBJ1-1,TRBV5-1,TGCGCCAGCAGCTGGACGGGACAGGCTGAAGCTTTCTTT,CASSWTGQAEAFF
NA,NA,TRBJ1-3,TRBV5-5,TGTGCCAGCAGCTTGGTTAGGGCCCACGGGGGCACCATATATTTT,CASSLVRAHGGTIYF
TRBD1,NA,TRBJ1-1,TRBV11-3,TGTGCCAGCAGCTTATCCCTTATGGGACAGGGAGGCACTGAAGCTTTCTTT,CASSLSLMGQGGTEAFF
TRBD1,NA,TRBJ2-1,TRBV27,TGTGCCAGCAGCAGGGGGTACAATGAGCAGTTCTTC,CASSRGYNEQFF
TRBD1,NA,TRBJ1-1,TRBV28,TGTGCCAGCAGAACAGGGGTTCGCGACTTCACTGAAGCTTTCTTT,CASRTGVRDFTEAFF
TRBD2,NA,TRBJ2-1,TRBV7-2,TGTGCCAGCAGCTTAGAGGGACTAGCGGCCGGCGAGCAGTTCTTC,CASSLEGLAAGEQFF
NA,NA,TRBJ2-7,TRBV2,TGTGCCAGCGGTCACGGCGGACTACCTGTTTCCTACGAGCAGTACTTC,CASGHGGLPVSYEQYF
TRBD1,NA,TRBJ2-7,TRBV7-2,TGTGCCAGCAGCATCAAGGGACAGGGGGCGGGGGAGCAGTACTTC,CASSIKGQGAGEQYF
TRBD1,NA,TRBJ1-2,TRBV18,TGTGCCAGCTCACGACAGGGGTTGGATGGCTACACCTTC,CASSRQGLDGYTF
NA,NA,TRBJ1-1,TRBV15,TGTGCCACGAGTCGTGGCAGCGACACTGAAGCTTTCTTT,CATSRGSDTEAFF
TRBD1,NA,TRBJ1-4,TRBV5-6,TGTGCCAGCAGTTATACAGGGGGCAGCGTTAATGAAAAACTGTTTTTT,CASSYTGGSVNEKLFF
NA,NA,TRBJ2-7,TRBV27,TGTGCCAGCAGTTTACTTCCGCAGCCAACCTACGAGCAGTACTTC,CASSLLPQPTYEQYF